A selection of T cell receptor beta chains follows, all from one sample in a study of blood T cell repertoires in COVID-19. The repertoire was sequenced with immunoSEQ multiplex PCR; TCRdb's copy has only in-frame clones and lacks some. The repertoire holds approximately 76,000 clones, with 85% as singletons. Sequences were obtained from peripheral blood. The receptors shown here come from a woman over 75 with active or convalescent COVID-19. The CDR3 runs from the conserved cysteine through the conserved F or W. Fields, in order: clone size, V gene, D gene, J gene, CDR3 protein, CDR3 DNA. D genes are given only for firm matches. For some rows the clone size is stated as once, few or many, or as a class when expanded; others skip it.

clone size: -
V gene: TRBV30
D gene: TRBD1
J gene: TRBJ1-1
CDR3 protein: CAWIRGRGEAFF
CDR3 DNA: TGTGCCTGGATAAGGGGGCGAGGTGAAGCTTTCTTT

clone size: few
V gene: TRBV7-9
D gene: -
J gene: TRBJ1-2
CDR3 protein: CASSRSGANYGYTF
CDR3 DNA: TGTGCCAGCAGCAGATCAGGGGCTAACTATGGCTACACCTTC

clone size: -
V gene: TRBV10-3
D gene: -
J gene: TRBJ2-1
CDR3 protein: CAISESTIAPHEQFF
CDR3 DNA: TGTGCCATCAGTGAGTCGACTATCGCTCCCCATGAGCAGTTCTTC

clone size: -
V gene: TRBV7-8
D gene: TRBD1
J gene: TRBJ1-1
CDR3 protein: CASSRARTTGITEAFF
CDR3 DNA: TGTGCCAGCAGCCGCGCCCGTACGACAGGGATCACTGAAGCTTTCTTT

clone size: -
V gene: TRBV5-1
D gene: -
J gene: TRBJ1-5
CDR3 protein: CASSLEGNGNQPQHF
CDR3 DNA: TGCGCCAGCAGCTTGGAGGGGAACGGCAATCAGCCCCAGCATTTT

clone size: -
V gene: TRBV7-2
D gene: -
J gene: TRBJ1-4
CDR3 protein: CASSYGGLATNEKLFF
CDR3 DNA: TGTGCCAGCAGCTATGGGGGCTTGGCAACTAATGAAAAACTGTTTTTT

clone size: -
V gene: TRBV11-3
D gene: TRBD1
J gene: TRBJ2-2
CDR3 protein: CASSSRAGTGMTGELFF
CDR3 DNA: TGTGCCAGCAGTTCTAGGGCCGGGACAGGGATGACCGGGGAGCTGTTTTTT

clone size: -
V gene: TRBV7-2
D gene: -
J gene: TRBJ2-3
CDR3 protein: CASSPLTSTDTQYF
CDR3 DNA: TGTGCCAGCAGTCCCTTGACTAGCACAGATACGCAGTATTTT

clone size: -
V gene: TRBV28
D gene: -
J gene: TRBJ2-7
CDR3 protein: CASSRGSNVAYEQYF
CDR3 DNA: TGTGCCAGCAGCCGGGGGAGTAACGTGGCCTACGAGCAGTACTTC

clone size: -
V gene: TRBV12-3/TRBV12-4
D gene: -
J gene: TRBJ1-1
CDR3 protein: CASQFARAEAFF
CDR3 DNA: TGTGCCAGTCAATTCGCGCGCGCTGAAGCTTTCTTT

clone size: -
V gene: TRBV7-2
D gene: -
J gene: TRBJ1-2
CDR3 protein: CASSLTGPDGYTF
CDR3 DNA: TGTGCCAGCAGCTTAACAGGCCCCGATGGCTACACCTTC

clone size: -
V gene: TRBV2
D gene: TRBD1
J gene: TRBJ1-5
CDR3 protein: CASSANRGQGQPQHF
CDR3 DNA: TGTGCCAGCAGTGCCAACAGGGGGCAGGGTCAGCCCCAGCATTTT

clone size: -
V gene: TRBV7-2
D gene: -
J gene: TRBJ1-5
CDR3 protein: CASSLEGVWASQPQHF
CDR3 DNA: TGTGCCAGCAGCTTAGAGGGGGTGTGGGCAAGTCAGCCCCAGCATTTT

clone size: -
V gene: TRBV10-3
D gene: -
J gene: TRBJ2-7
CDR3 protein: CAISESSQLRDEQYF
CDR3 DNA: TGTGCCATCAGTGAGTCTAGTCAGTTGAGGGACGAGCAGTACTTC

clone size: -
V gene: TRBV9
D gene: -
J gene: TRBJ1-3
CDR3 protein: CASSVGAVAGNTIYF
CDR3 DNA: TGTGCCAGCAGCGTAGGGGCAGTTGCTGGAAACACCATATATTTT

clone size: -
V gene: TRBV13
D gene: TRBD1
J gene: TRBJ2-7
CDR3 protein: CASSLGRDRGYEQYF
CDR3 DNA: TGTGCCAGCAGCTTAGGAAGGGACAGGGGGTACGAGCAGTACTTC

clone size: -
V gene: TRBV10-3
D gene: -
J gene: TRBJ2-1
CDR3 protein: CAISEVPGRGGNEQFF
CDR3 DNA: TGTGCCATCAGTGAGGTTCCCGGACGAGGGGGCAATGAGCAGTTCTTC

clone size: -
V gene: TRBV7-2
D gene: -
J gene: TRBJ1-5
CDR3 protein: CASSSKANRPQHF
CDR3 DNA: TGTGCCAGCAGCTCGAAAGCTAATAGGCCCCAGCATTTT

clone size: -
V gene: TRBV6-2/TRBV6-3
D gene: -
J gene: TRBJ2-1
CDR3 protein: CASSYWGVGNEQFF
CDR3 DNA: TGTGCCAGCAGTTACTGGGGGGTCGGAAATGAGCAGTTCTTC

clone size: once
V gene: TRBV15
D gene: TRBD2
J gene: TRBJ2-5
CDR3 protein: CATSRGGGGETQYF
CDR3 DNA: TGTGCCACCAGCAGAGGCGGGGGGGGAGAGACCCAGTACTTC

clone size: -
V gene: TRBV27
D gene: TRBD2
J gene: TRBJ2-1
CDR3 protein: CASRDRGLAGGRRPENEQFF
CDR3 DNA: TGTGCCAGCAGGGACCGAGGACTAGCGGGGGGACGGCGGCCGGAAAATGAGCAGTTCTTC

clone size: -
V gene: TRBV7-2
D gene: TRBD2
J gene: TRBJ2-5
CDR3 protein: CASSPESRGTRSWTQYF
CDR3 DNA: TGTGCCAGCAGCCCAGAGTCGCGGGGGACCCGCTCTTGGACCCAGTACTTC

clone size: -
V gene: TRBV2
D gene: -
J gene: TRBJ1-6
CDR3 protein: CASRSQGSYNSPLHF
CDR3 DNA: TGTGCCAGCAGAAGCCAGGGTTCCTATAATTCACCCCTCCACTTT

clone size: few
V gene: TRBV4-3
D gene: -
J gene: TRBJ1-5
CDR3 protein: CASSQGIANQPQHF
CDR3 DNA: TGCGCCAGCAGCCAAGGGATAGCCAATCAGCCCCAGCATTTT

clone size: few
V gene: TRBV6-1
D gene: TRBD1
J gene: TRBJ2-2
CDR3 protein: CASMGQPNTGELFF
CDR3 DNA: TGTGCCAGCATGGGACAGCCGAACACCGGGGAGCTGTTTTTT

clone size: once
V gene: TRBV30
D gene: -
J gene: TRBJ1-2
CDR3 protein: CAWGEGGDYGYTF
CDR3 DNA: TGTGCCTGGGGGGAGGGTGGGGACTATGGCTACACCTTC

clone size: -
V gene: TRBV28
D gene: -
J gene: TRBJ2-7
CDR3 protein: CASSLASSEQYF
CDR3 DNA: TGTGCCAGCAGTTTGGCCTCCTCCGAGCAGTACTTC

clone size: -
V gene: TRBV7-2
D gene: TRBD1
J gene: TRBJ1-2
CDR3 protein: CASSRNLGQGYGYTF
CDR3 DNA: TGTGCCAGCAGCAGAAACCTTGGACAGGGTTATGGCTACACCTTC

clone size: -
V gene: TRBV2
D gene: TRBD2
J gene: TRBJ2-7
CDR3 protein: CASSDGTSGTYEQYF
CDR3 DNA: TGTGCCAGCAGCGACGGGACTAGCGGAACCTACGAGCAGTACTTC

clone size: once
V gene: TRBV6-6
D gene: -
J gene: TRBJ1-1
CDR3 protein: CASSYWQDNPEGEAFF
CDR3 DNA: TGTGCCAGCAGTTACTGGCAGGATAACCCCGAGGGTGAAGCTTTCTTT

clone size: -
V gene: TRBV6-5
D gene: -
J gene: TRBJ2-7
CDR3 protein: CASSYSMDLGRREQYF
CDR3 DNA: TGTGCCAGCAGTTACTCGATGGATCTTGGCCGGAGGGAGCAGTACTTC

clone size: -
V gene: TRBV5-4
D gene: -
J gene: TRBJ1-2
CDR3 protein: CASSFTGANYGYTF
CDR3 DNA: TGTGCCAGCAGCTTCACAGGAGCTAACTATGGCTACACCTTC

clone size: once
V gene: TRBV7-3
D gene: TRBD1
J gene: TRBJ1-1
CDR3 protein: CASSFRGGTGITEAFF
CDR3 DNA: TGTGCCAGCAGCTTCCGGGGCGGGACAGGAATAACTGAAGCTTTCTTT

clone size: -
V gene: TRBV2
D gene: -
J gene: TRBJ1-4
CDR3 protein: CASRGRTLVKLFF
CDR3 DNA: TGTGCCAGCCGCGGTCGAACGCTGGTAAAACTGTTTTTT

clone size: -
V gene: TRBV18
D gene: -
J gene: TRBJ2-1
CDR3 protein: CASSRGLDYNEQFF
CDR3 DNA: TGTGCCAGCTCACGCGGTCTCGACTACAATGAGCAGTTCTTC

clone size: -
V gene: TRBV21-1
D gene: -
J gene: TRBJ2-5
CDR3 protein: CASSKWGEPSLGWGETQYF
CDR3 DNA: TGTGCCAGCAGCAAATGGGGGGAGCCTAGCCTCGGGTGGGGTGAGACCCAGTACTTC

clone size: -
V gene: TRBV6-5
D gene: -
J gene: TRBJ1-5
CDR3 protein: CASTTGPHQPQHF
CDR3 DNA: TGTGCCAGCACAACAGGGCCTCATCAGCCCCAGCATTTT

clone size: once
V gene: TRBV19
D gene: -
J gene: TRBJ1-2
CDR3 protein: CASSPRAYGYTF
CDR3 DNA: TGTGCCAGTAGTCCCCGAGCCTATGGCTACACCTTC

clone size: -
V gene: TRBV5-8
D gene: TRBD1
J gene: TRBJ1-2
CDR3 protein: CASSFYRFRDSGGYTF
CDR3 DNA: TGTGCCAGCAGCTTTTACCGATTCCGGGACAGCGGTGGCTACACCTTC

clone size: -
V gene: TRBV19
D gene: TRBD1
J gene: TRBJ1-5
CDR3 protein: CASTTGDSQPQHF
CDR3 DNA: TGTGCCAGTACCACAGGGGATAGTCAGCCCCAGCATTTT

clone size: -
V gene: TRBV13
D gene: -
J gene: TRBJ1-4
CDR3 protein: CASSLGTRDEKLFF
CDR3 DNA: TGTGCCAGCAGCTTGGGGACTAGGGATGAAAAACTGTTTTTT

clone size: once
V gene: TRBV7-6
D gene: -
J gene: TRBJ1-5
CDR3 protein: CASSLLPRGRGQPQHF
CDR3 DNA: TGTGCCAGCAGCTTACTTCCTCGGGGGAGGGGTCAGCCCCAGCATTTT

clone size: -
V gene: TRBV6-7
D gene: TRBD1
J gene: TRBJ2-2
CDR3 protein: CASSYFVDRGAGELFF
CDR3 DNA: TGTGCCAGCAGTTACTTTGTCGACAGGGGTGCCGGGGAGCTGTTTTTT

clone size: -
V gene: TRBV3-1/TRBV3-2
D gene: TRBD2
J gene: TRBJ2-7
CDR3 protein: CASSQDTSGGESYEQYF
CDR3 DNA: TGTGCCAGCAGCCAAGATACTAGCGGGGGGGAATCCTACGAGCAGTACTTC

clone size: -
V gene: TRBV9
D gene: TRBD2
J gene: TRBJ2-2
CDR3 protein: CASSAGGGHTGELFF
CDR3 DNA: TGTGCCAGCAGCGCGGGCGGGGGGCACACCGGGGAGCTGTTTTTT

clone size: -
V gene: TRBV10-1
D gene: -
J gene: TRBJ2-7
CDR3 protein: CASSEVGLNEQYF
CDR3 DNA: TGCGCCAGCAGTGAGGTTGGACTAAACGAGCAGTACTTC

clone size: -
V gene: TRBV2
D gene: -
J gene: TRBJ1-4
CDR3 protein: CASGLSMSEKLFF
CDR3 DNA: TGTGCCAGCGGACTGAGTATGAGCGAAAAACTGTTTTTT

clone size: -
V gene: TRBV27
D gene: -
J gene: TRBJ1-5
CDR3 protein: CASRITGTSAQPQHF
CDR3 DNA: TGTGCCAGCAGGATAACAGGGACGTCTGCTCAGCCCCAGCATTTT